The rows below give T cell receptor beta chains drawn from one sample of a study of blood T cells in healthy people across ages. TCRdb reanalysed the 5' RACE reads using MiXCR and keeps one entry per CDR3 protein. The sample lists approximately 960,000 distinct CDR3 sequences, almost 30% occurring once. The sample also formed part of further work on T cells of mothers and their children.

Specimen: blood. These receptors originate from a woman aged 40 to 50 in good health. Both conserved end residues are part of each CDR3. D genes are given only for firm matches. The size entry is marked missing in some rows and otherwise reads once, few, many or a size class.

V	J	D	size	DNA	CDR3
TRBV9	TRBJ2-7	NA	NA	TGTGCCAGCAGCGTAGCTATTGGGGGCCCCGACGAGCAGTACTTC	CASSVAIGGPDEQYF
TRBV28	TRBJ2-4	NA	NA	TGTGCCAGCAGTTTAATCCGACAGTCCAAAAACATTCAGTACTTC	CASSLIRQSKNIQYF
TRBV18	TRBJ2-6	NA	NA	TGTGCCAGCTCACGCTGGACAGCTAGCTCTGGGGCCAACGTCCTGACTTTC	CASSRWTASSGANVLTF
TRBV6-2/TRBV6-3	TRBJ1-1	NA	few	TGTGCCAGCAGTTACCCTCGGGCGGGATTGAACACTGAAGCTTTCTTT	CASSYPRAGLNTEAFF
TRBV5-4	TRBJ1-4	NA	few	TGTGCCAGCAGCTTGGATGGGCAGCCGAAGGAACTGTTTTTT	CASSLDGQPKELFF
TRBV10-3	TRBJ2-7	TRBD1	NA	TGTGCCATCAGTTCACAGGGGGCCAACGGGCAGTACTTC	CAISSQGANGQYF
TRBV5-1	TRBJ2-3	NA	NA	TGCGCCAGCAGGGGGTTAGATGGCACAGATACGCAGTATTTT	CASRGLDGTDTQYF
TRBV7-2	TRBJ1-2	NA	many	TGTGCCAGCAGCTTAGACTCTCTCCTTATTAGTGGCTACACCTTC	CASSLDSLLISGYTF
TRBV18	TRBJ1-2	NA	NA	TGTGCCAGCTCACCACAGGGGGGAGATGGCTACACCTTC	CASSPQGGDGYTF
TRBV7-6	TRBJ2-3	TRBD1	NA	TGTGCCAGCAGCCGCACAGGGGTCGCGGATACGCAGTATTTT	CASSRTGVADTQYF
TRBV7-2	TRBJ2-7	TRBD2	many	TGTGCCAGCAGCTTAAATAGCGGGGGCTCCTACGAGCAGTACTTC	CASSLNSGGSYEQYF
TRBV5-4	TRBJ2-7	TRBD2	many	TGTGCCAGCAGCTTACTATTGGCTAGCGGGGGCCACGAGCAGTACTTC	CASSLLLASGGHEQYF
TRBV7-3	TRBJ2-1	TRBD2	NA	TGTGCCAGCAGCTTAGCGGGGGGGCTTGACAATGAGCAGTTCTTC	CASSLAGGLDNEQFF
TRBV6-2/TRBV6-3	TRBJ2-7	TRBD2	NA	TGTGCCAGCAGTTACGCGGGGGTCGGGTACGAGCAGTACTTC	CASSYAGVGYEQYF
TRBV7-9	TRBJ1-6	TRBD1	few	TGTGCCAGCAGCCGCGGGACAGGCTCCAGTAATTCACCCCTCCACTTT	CASSRGTGSSNSPLHF
TRBV27	TRBJ2-1	TRBD2	NA	TGTGCCAGCAGGCCCCGGGGGGGCCCCTACAATGAGCAGTTCTTC	CASRPRGGPYNEQFF
TRBV12-3/TRBV12-4	TRBJ1-2	NA	NA	TGTGCCAGCAGTTTGGGAAAGATGGCCCCTTATGGCTACACCTTC	CASSLGKMAPYGYTF
TRBV12-3/TRBV12-4	TRBJ2-5	NA	NA	TGTGCCAGCGGGGGGTTGACAGGAGACGAGACCCAGTACTTC	CASGGLTGDETQYF
TRBV7-9	TRBJ2-7	NA	NA	TGTGCCAGCGGGGGGGCGCCCATTTACGAGCAGTACTTC	CASGGAPIYEQYF
TRBV7-2	TRBJ2-5	TRBD1	many	TGTGCCAGCAGCTTATACGGACAGGGCCAGTACTTC	CASSLYGQGQYF
TRBV2	TRBJ1-5	NA	NA	TGTGCCAGCAGTGTGTGGGGGATCGTGGGGAATCAGCCCCAGCATTTT	CASSVWGIVGNQPQHF
TRBV6-5	TRBJ1-2	NA	many	TGTGCCAGCAGTTCACAGGGAATTTTCTATGGCTACACCTTC	CASSSQGIFYGYTF
TRBV3-1	TRBJ2-5	TRBD1	NA	TGTGTCAGCAGCCAGGGAGGGGACAGGGGGCGAAAGACCCAGTACTTC	CVSSQGGDRGRKTQYF
TRBV7-9	TRBJ1-1	NA	many	TGTGCCAGCAGCCAGCGGACCGGGAACACTGAAGCTTTCTTT	CASSQRTGNTEAFF
TRBV20-1	TRBJ2-2	NA	few	TGCAGTGCTGAAGCCTATGCAGGGCCAACATTGAATGGGGAGCTGTTTTTT	CSAEAYAGPTLNGELFF
TRBV6-2/TRBV6-3	TRBJ1-4	TRBD1	NA	TGTGCCAGCAGTTCCGCCGGGACAGGGGGCGAAAAACTGTTTTTT	CASSSAGTGGEKLFF
TRBV29-1	TRBJ1-1	NA	few	TGCAGCTTCCAGGGACGGATGTGGACTGAAGCTTTCTTT	CSFQGRMWTEAFF
TRBV7-9	TRBJ2-5	TRBD2	NA	TGTGCCAGCAGCGCCGGACTAGCCACGCAGACCCAGTACTTC	CASSAGLATQTQYF
TRBV28	TRBJ2-7	NA	few	TGTGCCGGTGGGCATAGCTCGTCCTACGAGCAGTACTTC	CAGGHSSSYEQYF
TRBV4-1	TRBJ2-1	NA	many	TGCGCCAGCAGCCAAGAGACAGGACGTTTGGACAATGAGCAGTTCTTC	CASSQETGRLDNEQFF
TRBV7-3	TRBJ1-2	NA	many	TGTGCCAGCAGCTCGTCTACAGGCTACACCTTC	CASSSSTGYTF
TRBV27	TRBJ2-7	TRBD1	many	TGTGCCAGCAGGGGTTTGGGACAGAAAAACTACGAGCAGTACTTC	CASRGLGQKNYEQYF
TRBV28	TRBJ2-3	TRBD2	few	TGTGCCAGCAGTCTAGCGGGGGGGTGGAATACGCAGTATTTT	CASSLAGGWNTQYF
TRBV10-3	TRBJ2-7	NA	NA	TGTGCCATCACGGCGGGGTCATCCTACGAGCAGTACTTC	CAITAGSSYEQYF
TRBV9	TRBJ1-2	NA	many	TGTGCCAGCAGCGTAGTTGGGAGTGGCTACACCTTC	CASSVVGSGYTF
TRBV7-8	TRBJ1-5	NA	many	TGTGCCAGCAGCTTAAATCGGGGCAATCAGCCCCAGCATTTT	CASSLNRGNQPQHF
TRBV11-2	TRBJ2-2	NA	NA	TGTGCCAGCACCCCAAACCGCGGGGTGAACACCGGGGAGCTGTTTTTT	CASTPNRGVNTGELFF
TRBV28	TRBJ2-7	NA	NA	TGTGCCAGCACAGGGGCGGCCTACGAGCAGTACTTC	CASTGAAYEQYF
TRBV5-1	TRBJ1-1	NA	many	TGCGCCAGCGGCAGACAGGAGAACACTGAAGCTTTCTTT	CASGRQENTEAFF
TRBV6-1	TRBJ1-2	TRBD1	many	TGTGCCAGCAGTAGTGTAACGACAGGGGGCGAGGGCTACACCTTC	CASSSVTTGGEGYTF
TRBV12-3/TRBV12-4	TRBJ1-2	TRBD1	many	TGTGCCAGCGGGACAGCCTATGGCTACACCTTC	CASGTAYGYTF